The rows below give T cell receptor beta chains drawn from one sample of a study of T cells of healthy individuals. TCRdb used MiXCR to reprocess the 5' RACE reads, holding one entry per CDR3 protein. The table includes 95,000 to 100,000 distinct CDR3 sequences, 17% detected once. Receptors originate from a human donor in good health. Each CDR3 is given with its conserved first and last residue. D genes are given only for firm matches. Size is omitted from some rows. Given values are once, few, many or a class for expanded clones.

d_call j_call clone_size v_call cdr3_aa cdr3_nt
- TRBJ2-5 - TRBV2 CASSVRGGAVETQYF TGTGCCAGCAGTGTCCGAGGGGGGGCCGTAGAGACCCAGTACTTC
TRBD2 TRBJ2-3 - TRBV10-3 CAISESRGLAASTDTQYF TGTGCCATCAGTGAGTCGAGGGGACTAGCGGCTAGCACAGATACGCAGTATTTT
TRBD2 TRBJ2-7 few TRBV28 CASSFTKSGSRYEQYF TGTGCCAGCAGTTTCACAAAAAGCGGGAGTCGGTACGAGCAGTACTTC
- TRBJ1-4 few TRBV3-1 CASSQAAANPDKFF TGTGCCAGCAGCCAAGCTGCGGCGAACCCAGACAAGTTTTTT
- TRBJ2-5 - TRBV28 CASSSGPGETQYF TGTGCCAGCAGTTCAGGACCCGGGGAGACCCAGTACTTC
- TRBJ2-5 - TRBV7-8 CASTPGQRGETQYF TGTGCCAGCACCCCGGGACAGCGGGGAGAGACCCAGTACTTC
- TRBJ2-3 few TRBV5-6 CASSLGAMADTQYF TGTGCCAGCAGCTTGGGCGCGATGGCAGATACGCAGTATTTT
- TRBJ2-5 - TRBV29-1 CSASETQYF TGCAGCGCTTCGGAGACCCAGTACTTC
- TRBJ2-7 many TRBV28 CASKGGDHEQYF TGTGCCAGCAAAGGGGGGGACCACGAGCAGTACTTC
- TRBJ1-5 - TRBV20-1 CSAPERQGGNQPQHF TGCAGTGCTCCTGAACGCCAGGGTGGAAATCAGCCCCAGCATTTT
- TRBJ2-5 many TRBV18 CASSPTGETQYF TGTGCCAGCTCACCAACGGGGGAGACCCAGTACTTC
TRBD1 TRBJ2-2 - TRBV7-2 CASSPRQGATGELFF TGTGCCAGCAGCCCGAGACAGGGCGCCACCGGGGAGCTGTTTTTT
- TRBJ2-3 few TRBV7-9 CASSQARDINTDTQYF TGTGCCAGCAGCCAGGCCCGGGACATTAACACAGATACGCAGTATTTT
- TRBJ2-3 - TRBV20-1 CSARVEATDTQYF TGCAGTGCGAGGGTGGAGGCCACAGATACGCAGTATTTT
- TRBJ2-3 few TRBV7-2 CASSFNLATDTQYF TGTGCCAGCAGCTTTAACCTCGCCACAGATACGCAGTATTTT
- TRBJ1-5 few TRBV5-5 CASSRAGVQPQHF TGTGCCAGCAGCCGTGCTGGGGTTCAGCCCCAGCATTTT
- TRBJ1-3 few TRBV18 CASSPDSISGNTIYF TGTGCCAGCTCACCCGACAGTATCTCTGGAAACACCATATATTTT
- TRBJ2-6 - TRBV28 CAIALPGRTGANVLTF TGTGCCATCGCCCTTCCGGGGAGGACTGGGGCCAACGTCCTGACTTTC
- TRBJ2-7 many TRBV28 CASRGDWGEQYF TGTGCCAGCAGAGGGGATTGGGGAGAGCAGTACTTC
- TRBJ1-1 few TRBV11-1 CASSSRQKAFF TGTGCCAGCAGCTCGCGACAGAAAGCTTTCTTT
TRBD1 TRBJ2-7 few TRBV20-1 CSAGDRQGYEQYF TGCAGTGCGGGTGACCGACAGGGCTACGAGCAGTACTTC
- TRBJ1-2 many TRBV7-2 CASSLLNNYGYTF TGTGCCAGCAGCTTATTGAATAACTATGGCTACACCTTC
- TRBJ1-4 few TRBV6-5 CASSRTQNEKLFF TGTGCCAGCAGTCGTACCCAGAATGAAAAACTGTTTTTT
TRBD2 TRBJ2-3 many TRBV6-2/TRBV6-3 CASSSSGRGTDTQYF TGTGCCAGCAGTTCTAGCGGGAGAGGAACAGATACGCAGTATTTT
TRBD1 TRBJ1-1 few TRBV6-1 CASISRDRGPNTEAFF TGTGCCAGCATCAGCCGGGACAGGGGGCCTAACACTGAAGCTTTCTTT
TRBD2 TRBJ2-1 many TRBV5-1 CASSLGPAGGLDNEQFF TGCGCCAGCAGCTTGGGTCCGGCGGGAGGACTTGATAATGAGCAGTTCTTC
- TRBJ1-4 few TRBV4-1 CASSRTGHEDEKLFF TGCGCCAGCAGCCGCACGGGCCACGAGGATGAAAAACTGTTTTTT
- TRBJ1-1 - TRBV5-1 CASKPYRQEATEAFF TGCGCCAGCAAACCATACCGACAGGAGGCCACTGAAGCTTTCTTT
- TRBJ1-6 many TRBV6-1 CASSELPTGSPLHF TGTGCCAGCAGTGAACTCCCGACAGGTTCACCCCTCCACTTT
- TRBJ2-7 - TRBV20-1 CSARDTGLEQYF TGCAGTGCTAGAGATACAGGCCTCGAGCAGTACTTC
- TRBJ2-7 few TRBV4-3 CASSQERGRPYEQYF TGCGCCAGCAGCCAAGAAAGGGGGAGGCCCTACGAGCAGTACTTC
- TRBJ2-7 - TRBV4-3 CASSQGAPLAEGYEQYF TGCGCCAGCAGCCAAGGGGCTCCCCTGGCAGAGGGCTACGAGCAGTACTTC
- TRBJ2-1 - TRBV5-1 CASSPRDWRSSYNEQFF TGCGCCAGCAGCCCCAGGGACTGGCGAAGCTCCTACAATGAGCAGTTCTTC
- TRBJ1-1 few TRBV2 CATSGETEAFF TGTGCCACGTCGGGGGAAACTGAAGCTTTCTTT
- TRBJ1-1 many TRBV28 CASSFWGGGGPMNTEAFF TGTGCCAGCAGTTTTTGGGGAGGGGGAGGGCCGATGAACACTGAAGCTTTCTTT
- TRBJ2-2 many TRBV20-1 CSASRTENTGELFF TGCAGTGCTTCACGGACTGAAAACACCGGGGAGCTGTTTTTT